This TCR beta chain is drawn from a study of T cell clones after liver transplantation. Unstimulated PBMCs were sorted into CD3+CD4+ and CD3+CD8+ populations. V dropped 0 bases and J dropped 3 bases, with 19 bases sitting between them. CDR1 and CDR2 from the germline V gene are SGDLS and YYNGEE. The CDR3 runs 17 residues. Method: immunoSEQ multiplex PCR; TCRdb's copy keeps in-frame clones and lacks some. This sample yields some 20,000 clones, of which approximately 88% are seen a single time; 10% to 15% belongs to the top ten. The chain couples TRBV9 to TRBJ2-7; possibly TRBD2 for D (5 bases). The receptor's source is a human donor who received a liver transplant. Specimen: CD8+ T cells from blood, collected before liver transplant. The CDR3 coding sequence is TGTGCCAGCAGCGTAGACGGGGTAGCGCGACCGGGCTACGAGCAGTACTTC. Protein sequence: CASSVDGVARPGYEQYF. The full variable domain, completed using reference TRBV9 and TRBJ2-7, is DSGVTQTPKHLITATGQRVTLRCSPRSGDLSVYWYQQSLDQGLQFLIQYYNGEERAKGNILERFSAQQFPDLHSELNLSSLELGDSALYFCASSVDGVARPGYEQYFGPGTRLTVT.